Sequencing of this T cell receptor beta chain was carried out in a study of technical replicates of blood from several donors. Only in-frame clones appear in the TCRdb table, and some are missing; sequencing was by immunoSEQ multiplex PCR. The sample lists tens of thousands of clones; about 97% were seen once. The CDR3 runs 15 residues. J gave up 5 bases and V 9 bases, and 14 bases lay outside the gene matches. Per germline, CDR1 ENHRY and CDR2 SYGVKD. The source material was T cells isolated from PBMCs. This chain links TRBV10-3 with TRBJ2-5; 8 bases match TRBD2. The TCR was taken from a human donor in good health. CDR3: CAISPTQAGVETQYF. CDR3 DNA sequence: TGTGCCATTAGTCCGACTCAAGCGGGAGTGGAGACCCAGTACTTC.